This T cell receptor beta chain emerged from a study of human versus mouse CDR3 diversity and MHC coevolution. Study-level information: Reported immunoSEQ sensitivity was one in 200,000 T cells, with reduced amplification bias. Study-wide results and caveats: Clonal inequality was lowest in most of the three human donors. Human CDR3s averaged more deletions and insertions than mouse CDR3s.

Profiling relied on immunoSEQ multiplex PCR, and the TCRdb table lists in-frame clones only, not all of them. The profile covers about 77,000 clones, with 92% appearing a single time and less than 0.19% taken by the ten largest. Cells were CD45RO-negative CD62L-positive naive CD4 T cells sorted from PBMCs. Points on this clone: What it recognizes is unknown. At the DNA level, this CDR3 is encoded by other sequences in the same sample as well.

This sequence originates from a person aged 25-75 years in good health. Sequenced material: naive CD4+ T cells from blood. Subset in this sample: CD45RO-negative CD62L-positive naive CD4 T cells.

This CDR3 is CASSEGTLNTGELFF. The CDR3 DNA is TGTGCCAGCAGTGAAGGGACTCTGAACACCGGGGAGCTGTTTTTT. The rearrangement uses TRBV2 and TRBJ2-2; weak D call: TRBD2 (5 bases). V lost 1 base to trimming and J lost 1 base, with 7 bases between them. The CDR3 is 15 residues long. Germline assignment: CDR1 SNHLY and CDR2 FYNNEI.